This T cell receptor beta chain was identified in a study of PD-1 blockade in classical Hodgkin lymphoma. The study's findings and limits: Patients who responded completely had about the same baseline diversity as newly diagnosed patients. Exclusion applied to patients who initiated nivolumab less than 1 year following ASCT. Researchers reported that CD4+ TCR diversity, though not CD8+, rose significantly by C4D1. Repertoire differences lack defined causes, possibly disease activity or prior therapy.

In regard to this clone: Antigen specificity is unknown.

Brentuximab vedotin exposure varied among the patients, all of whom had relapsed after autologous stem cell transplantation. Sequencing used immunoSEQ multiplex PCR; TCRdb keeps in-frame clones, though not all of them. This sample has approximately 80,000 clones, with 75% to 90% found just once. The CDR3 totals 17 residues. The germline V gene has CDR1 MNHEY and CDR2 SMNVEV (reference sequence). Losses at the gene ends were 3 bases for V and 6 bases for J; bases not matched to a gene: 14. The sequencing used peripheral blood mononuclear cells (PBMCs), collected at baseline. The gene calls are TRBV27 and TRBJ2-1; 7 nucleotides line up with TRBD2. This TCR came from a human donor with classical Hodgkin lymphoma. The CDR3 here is CASSFSGGSHPSNEQFF. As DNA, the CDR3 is TGTGCCAGCAGTTTCTCGGGCGGGAGCCATCCAAGCAATGAGCAGTTCTTC.